The entry below gives a single T cell receptor beta chain sequence along with its context. The sample belongs to a study of cytomegalovirus exposure and HLA in healthy donors. Trimming removed 5 bases from V and 4 bases from J, with 11 bases in between. The length of the CDR3 is 13 residues. CDR1 is MNHNS and CDR2 is SASEGT in the germline V gene. Here immunoSEQ multiplex PCR was the method, and the copy in TCRdb shows in-frame clones only, minus some. Among about 160,000 clones listed, about 90% were seen once. This rearrangement joins TRBV6-1 to TRBJ1-2; D is unclear. The source is a woman under 30 in good health and CMV-seropositive. The source material was PBMCs. CDR3 loop: CASSSHDTYGYTF. CDR3 DNA sequence: TGTGCCAGCAGTTCCCACGACACCTATGGCTACACCTTC.